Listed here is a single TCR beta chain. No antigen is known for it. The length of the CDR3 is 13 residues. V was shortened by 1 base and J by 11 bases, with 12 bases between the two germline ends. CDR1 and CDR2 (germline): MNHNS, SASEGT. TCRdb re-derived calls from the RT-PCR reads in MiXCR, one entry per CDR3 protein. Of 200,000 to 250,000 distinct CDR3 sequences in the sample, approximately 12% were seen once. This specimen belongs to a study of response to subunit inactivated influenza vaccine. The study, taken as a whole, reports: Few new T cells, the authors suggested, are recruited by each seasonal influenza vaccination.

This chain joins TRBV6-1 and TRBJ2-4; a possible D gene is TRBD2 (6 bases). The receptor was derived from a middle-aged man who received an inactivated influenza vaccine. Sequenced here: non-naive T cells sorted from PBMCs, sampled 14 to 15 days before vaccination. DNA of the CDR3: TGTGCCAGCAGTGAAGGGGGGGTTGGCCTTCAGTACTTC. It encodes CASSEGGVGLQYF.